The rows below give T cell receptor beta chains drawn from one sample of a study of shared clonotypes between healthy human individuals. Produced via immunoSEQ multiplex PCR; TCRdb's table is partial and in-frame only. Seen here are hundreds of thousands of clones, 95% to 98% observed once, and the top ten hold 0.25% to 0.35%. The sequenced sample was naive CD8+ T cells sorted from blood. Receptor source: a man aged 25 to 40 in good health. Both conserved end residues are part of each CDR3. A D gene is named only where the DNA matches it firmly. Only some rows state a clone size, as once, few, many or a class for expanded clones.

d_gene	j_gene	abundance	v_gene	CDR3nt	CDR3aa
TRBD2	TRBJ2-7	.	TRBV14	TGTGCCAGCAGCCAACGTGGGCTAGCGGGCTACGAGCAGTACTTC	CASSQRGLAGYEQYF
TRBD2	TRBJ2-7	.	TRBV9	TGTGCCAGCAGTCCTAGCGGCTACGAGCAGTACTTC	CASSPSGYEQYF
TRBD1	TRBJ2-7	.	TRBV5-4	TGTGCCAGCAGTCCAGGGGGCCTGTTGGACGAGCAGTACTTC	CASSPGGLLDEQYF
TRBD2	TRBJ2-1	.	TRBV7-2	TGTGCCAGCAGCTTGGAACTAGCGTCCTCCTACAATGAGCAGTTCTTC	CASSLELASSYNEQFF
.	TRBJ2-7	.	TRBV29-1	TGCAGCGTTGTAGTTGACAGATACTACGAGCAGTACTTC	CSVVVDRYYEQYF
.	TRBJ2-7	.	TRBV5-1	TGCGCCAGCAGTGCCAGCGACCTCTACGAGCAGTACTTC	CASSASDLYEQYF
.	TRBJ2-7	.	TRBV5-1	TGCGCCAGCAGCTTGGGGACAGCAACCTACGAGCAGTACTTC	CASSLGTATYEQYF
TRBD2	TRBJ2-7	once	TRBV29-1	TGCAGCGTTGAAACGTTGGTAGCGGGCGACGAGCAGTACTTC	CSVETLVAGDEQYF
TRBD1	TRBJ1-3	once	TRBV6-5	TGTGCCAGCATTTACCTCGGGACAGAATCTGGAAACACCATATATTTT	CASIYLGTESGNTIYF
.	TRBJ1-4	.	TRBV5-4	TGTGCCAGCAGCTTGGAGGGGGGAAGAGAACTGTTTTTT	CASSLEGGRELFF
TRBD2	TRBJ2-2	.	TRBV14	TGTGCCAGCAGCCAAACGGCTAGCGGGAGAGTTCCGGGGGAGCTGTTTTTT	CASSQTASGRVPGELFF
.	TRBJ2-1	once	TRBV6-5	TGTGCCAGTGGGGCCTACAATGAGCAGTTCTTC	CASGAYNEQFF
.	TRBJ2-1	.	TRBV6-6	TGTGCCAGCCTCGCGGATTTCGTACCCTCCTACAATGAGCAGTTCTTC	CASLADFVPSYNEQFF
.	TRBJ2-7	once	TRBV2	TGTGCCAGCCAATCAGGAGAAAGCTCCTACGAGCAGTACTTC	CASQSGESSYEQYF
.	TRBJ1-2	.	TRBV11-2	TGTGCCAGCAGTAGTCTTTGGAGACCGACCGAACCTAACTATGGCTACACCTTC	CASSSLWRPTEPNYGYTF
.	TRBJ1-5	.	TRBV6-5	TGTGCCAGCAGTTACAATGGTAGACAGCCCCAGCATTTT	CASSYNGRQPQHF
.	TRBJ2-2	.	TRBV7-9	TGTGCCAGCAGCTTAGAACTTGGGTCCGAGGGGTCCGGGGAGCTGTTTTTT	CASSLELGSEGSGELFF
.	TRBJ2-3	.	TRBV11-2	TGTGCCAGCAGCTCCTTTATTGGGATTAGGGATACGCAGTATTTT	CASSSFIGIRDTQYF
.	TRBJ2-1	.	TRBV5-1	TGCGCCAGCAGCGGGTCACGGAGCTCCTACAATGAGCAGTTCTTC	CASSGSRSSYNEQFF
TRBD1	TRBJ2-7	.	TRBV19	TGTGCCAGTAGTATAATCCCAGGGGGCCTTTACGAGCAGTACTTC	CASSIIPGGLYEQYF
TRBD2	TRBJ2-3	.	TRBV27	TGTGCCAGCGGGAGGACTAGCGGCCCCATCCGTGGAGATACGCAGTATTTT	CASGRTSGPIRGDTQYF
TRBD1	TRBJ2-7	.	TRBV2	TGTGCCAGCAGTGATCCGGGACAGGGGCACGAGCAGTACTTC	CASSDPGQGHEQYF
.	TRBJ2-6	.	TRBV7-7	TGTGCTAGCAGCCAAGAGAAGTCTGGGGCCAACGTCCTGACTTTC	CASSQEKSGANVLTF
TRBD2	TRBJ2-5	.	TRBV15	TGTGCCACCAGCAGAGGAGCGGGAGGCGGAGAGACCCAGTACTTC	CATSRGAGGGETQYF